The T cell receptor beta chain under discussion was sequenced for a study of CD8+CD57+ T cells in acquired aplastic anemia. At the level of the study: The average for DNA from sorted CD4+ and CD8+ cells was 3 to 3.5 ug. Reads per healthy sample averaged around 10 million (CD4+) and 11.0 million (CD8+).

CDR3 and TCR beta VDJ profiling relied on genomic DNA as the template. TCRdb re-called the reads with MiXCR, one entry per CDR3 protein. The sample gives approximately 81,000 distinct CDR3 sequences, about 45% of which show up once; approximately 61% is in the top ten. As regards this clonotype: As yet, its antigen is unknown.

This CDR3 has 12 residues. Germline loops: CDR1 LNHDA, CDR2 SQIVND (reference sequence). Trimming took off 10 bases at V and 2 bases at J, with 9 bases between the two ends. Overall study findings and caveats: Patients had approximately 30 CD8+ CDR3 sequences in common with controls (the shared set). Patients did not significantly differ from controls in CD8+ Simpson's diversity.

The chain has TRBV19 and TRBJ1-5; D is unclear. The clonotype was recovered from a human donor in good health, serving as a control. Sequencing input: sorted CD4+, CD8+, or CD8+CD57+ T cells (not recorded which) from PBMCs. CDR3 residues: CATRPGNQPQHF. The CDR3 DNA reads as TGTGCCACCCGACCTGGCAATCAGCCCCAGCATTTT.